One T cell receptor (beta chain) is described in this entry. No antigen is known for it. The sample originates from a study of T cells in localized non-small cell lung cancer. Germline CDR1 is SQVTM and CDR2 is ANQGSEA. The CDR3 length is 13 residues. V lost 7 bases to trimming and J lost 0 bases, with 9 bases between them. This table comes from immunoSEQ multiplex PCR, and its TCRdb copy is limited to in-frame clones, with some not included. The sample holds about 78,000 clones; 84% are singletons and the top ten take more than 2.5%. Broader study findings: The appearance of a median approximately 57 of the top 100 tumor clones was seen in adjacent lung. Tumor samples were not multi-region, leaving intratumor heterogeneity unexcluded. Prolonged overall survival went with higher T cell density in the blood. Uninvolved adjacent lung, not tumor, had the highest T cell clonality.

The sequencing used peripheral blood, collected before any cancer treatment. The receptor's source is a man aged 35-75 years with stage I lung adenocarcinoma. The V call is TRBV29-1, the J call TRBJ1-4, with D unclear. The CDR3 DNA reads as TGCAGCGCATCCAGCGCAACTAATGAAAAACTGTTTTTT. Encoded protein: CSASSATNEKLFF.